Below, one TCR beta chain is given with its context. Its specificity is not known. Sequencing used immunoSEQ multiplex PCR; TCRdb keeps in-frame clones, though not all of them. Of around 250,000 clones listed, less than 75% are singletons. This sample is part of a study of cytotoxic CD8 clonotypes in ibrutinib-treated CLL. The study's findings and limits: Under treatment, the uncommon public clonotypes either contracted or remained stable. Sampling time points were not equivalent between sustained-remission and progressing patients.

V was clipped by 2 bases and J by 0 bases, with 9 bases between them. The V gene's germline CDR1 is SGHTA and CDR2 FQGNSA. The CDR3 is 15 amino acids. This specimen consisted of PBMCs, obtained after 24 months of ibrutinib treatment. This clonotype was sampled from a human donor with chronic lymphocytic leukemia. The rearrangement joins TRBV7-2 to TRBJ2-3; D uncertain. CDR3 DNA: TGTGCCAGCAGCTTACAAGCGATTAGCACAGATACGCAGTATTTT. This translates into CASSLQAISTDTQYF.